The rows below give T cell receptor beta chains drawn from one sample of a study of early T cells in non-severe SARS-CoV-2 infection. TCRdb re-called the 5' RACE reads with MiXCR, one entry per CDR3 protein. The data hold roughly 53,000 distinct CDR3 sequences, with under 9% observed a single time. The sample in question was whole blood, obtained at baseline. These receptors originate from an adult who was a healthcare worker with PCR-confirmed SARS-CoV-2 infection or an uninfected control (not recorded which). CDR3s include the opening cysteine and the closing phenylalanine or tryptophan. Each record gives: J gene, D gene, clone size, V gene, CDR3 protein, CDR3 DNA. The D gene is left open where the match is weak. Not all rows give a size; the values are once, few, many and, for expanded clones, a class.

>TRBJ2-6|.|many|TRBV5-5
CASSLQGGGANVLTF
TGTGCCAGCAGCTTGCAGGGCGGTGGGGCCAACGTCCTGACTTTC
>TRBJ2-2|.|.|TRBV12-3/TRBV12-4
CASSPDSANTGELFF
TGTGCCAGCAGCCCTGACAGCGCGAACACCGGGGAGCTGTTTTTT
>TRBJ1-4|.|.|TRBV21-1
CASSRGGDNEKLFF
TGTGCCAGCAGCAGGGGCGGGGATAATGAAAAACTGTTTTTT
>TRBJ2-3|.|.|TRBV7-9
CASSQPGQSSADTQYF
TGTGCCAGCAGCCAACCGGGCCAAAGCAGCGCAGATACGCAGTATTTT
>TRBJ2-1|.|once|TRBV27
CASSLVAPRVLNEQFF
TGTGCCAGCAGTTTAGTGGCCCCAAGGGTTCTCAATGAGCAGTTCTTC
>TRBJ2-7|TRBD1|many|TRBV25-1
CASSDSIYVWDRALYEQYF
TGTGCCAGCAGTGATTCAATCTACGTTTGGGACAGGGCACTCTACGAGCAGTACTTC
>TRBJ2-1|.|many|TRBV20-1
CSARDPGTDYNEQFF
TGCAGTGCTAGAGATCCCGGGACTGACTACAATGAGCAGTTCTTC
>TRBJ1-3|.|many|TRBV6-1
CASSEGPGGAGNTIYF
TGTGCCAGCAGTGAAGGCCCGGGCGGGGCGGGAAACACCATATATTTT
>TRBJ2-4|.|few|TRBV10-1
CASSGDGNIQYF
TGCGCCAGCAGTGGGGACGGAAACATTCAGTACTTC
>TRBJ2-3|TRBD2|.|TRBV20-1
CSAFGTSANTDTQYF
TGCAGTGCTTTCGGGACTAGCGCGAACACAGATACGCAGTATTTT
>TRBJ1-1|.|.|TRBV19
CASSTGTELNTEAFF
TGTGCCAGTAGTACTGGGACGGAACTGAACACTGAAGCTTTCTTT
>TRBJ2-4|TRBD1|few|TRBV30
CAWGDRAKNIQYF
TGTGCCTGGGGGGACAGAGCCAAAAACATTCAGTACTTC
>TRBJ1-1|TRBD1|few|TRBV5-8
CASSLGQGADTEAFF
TGTGCCAGCAGCTTAGGACAGGGGGCAGATACTGAAGCTTTCTTT
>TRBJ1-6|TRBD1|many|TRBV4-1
CASSQLIPRQGANSPLHF
TGCGCCAGCAGCCAACTTATACCGAGACAGGGGGCGAATTCACCCCTCCACTTT
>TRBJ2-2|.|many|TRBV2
CASLSRGGELFF
TGTGCCAGCCTATCGCGGGGCGGGGAGCTGTTTTTT
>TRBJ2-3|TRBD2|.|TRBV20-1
CSARSGGGSDTQYF
TGCAGTGCTAGGAGCGGGGGGGGATCAGATACGCAGTATTTT
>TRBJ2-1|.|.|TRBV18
CASSVQGPFNEQFF
TGTGCCAGCTCAGTGCAGGGCCCCTTCAATGAGCAGTTCTTC
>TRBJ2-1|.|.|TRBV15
CATSRDSVGGPRKEQFF
TGTGCCACCAGCAGAGATTCAGTAGGAGGACCCCGCAAAGAGCAGTTCTTC
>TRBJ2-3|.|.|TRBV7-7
CASGWTSTDTQYF
TGTGCTAGCGGATGGACAAGCACGGATACGCAGTATTTT
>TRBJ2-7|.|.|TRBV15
CATSRDTAGQIEQYF
TGTGCCACCAGCAGAGATACAGCAGGGCAAATCGAGCAGTACTTC
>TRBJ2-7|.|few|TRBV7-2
CASSLVLGAEQYF
TGTGCCAGCAGCTTAGTTCTGGGGGCCGAGCAGTACTTC
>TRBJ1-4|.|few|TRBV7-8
CASSRGWFLELFF
TGTGCCAGCAGCCGGGGGTGGTTTCTGGAACTGTTTTTT
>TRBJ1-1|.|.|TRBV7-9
CASSLGLQGGTEAFF
TGTGCCAGCAGCTTAGGATTACAGGGAGGCACTGAAGCTTTCTTT
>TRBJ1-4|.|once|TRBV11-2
CASSPRSSNEKLFF
TGTGCCAGCAGCCCTAGGAGTAGTAATGAAAAACTGTTTTTT
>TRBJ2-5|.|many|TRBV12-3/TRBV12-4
CASSYQYLGGETQYF
TGTGCCAGCAGCTACCAATACTTGGGGGGAGAGACCCAGTACTTC